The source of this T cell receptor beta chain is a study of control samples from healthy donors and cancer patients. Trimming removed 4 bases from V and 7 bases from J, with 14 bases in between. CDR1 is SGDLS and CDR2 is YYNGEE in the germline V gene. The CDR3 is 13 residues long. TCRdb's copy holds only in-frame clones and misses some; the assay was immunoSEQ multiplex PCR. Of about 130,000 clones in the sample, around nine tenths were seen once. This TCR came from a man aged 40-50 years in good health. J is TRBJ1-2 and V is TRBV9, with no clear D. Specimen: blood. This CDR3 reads CASSMPGFGGYTF. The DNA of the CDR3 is TGTGCCAGCAGCATGCCAGGTTTTGGTGGCTACACCTTC.